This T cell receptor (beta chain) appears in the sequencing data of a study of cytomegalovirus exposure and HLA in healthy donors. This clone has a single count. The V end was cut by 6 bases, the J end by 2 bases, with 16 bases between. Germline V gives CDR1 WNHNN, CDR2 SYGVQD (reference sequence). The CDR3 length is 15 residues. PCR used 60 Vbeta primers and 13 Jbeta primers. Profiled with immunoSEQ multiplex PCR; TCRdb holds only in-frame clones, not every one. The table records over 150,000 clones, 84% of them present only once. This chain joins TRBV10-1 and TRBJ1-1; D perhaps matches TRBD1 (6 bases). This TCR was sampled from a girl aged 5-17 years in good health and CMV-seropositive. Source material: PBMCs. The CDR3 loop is CASRPTDRANTEAFF. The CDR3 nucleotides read TGCGCCAGCAGGCCTACGGACAGAGCAAACACTGAAGCTTTCTTT.